What follows are 22 T cell receptor beta chains derived from one specimen sequenced in a study of T cell changes during pregnancy in multiple sclerosis. TCRdb's table, derived via immunoSEQ multiplex PCR, lists solely in-frame clones and lacks some. The sample includes more than 65,000 clones, approximately 87% of them seen just once. The specimen was peripheral blood, collected after pregnancy. Receptor source: a female donor in good health, enrolled as a control in a pregnancy study.

The chain couples TRBV5-1 to TRBJ2-7, with a tentative D call TRBD2 (5 bases). Trimming took off 0 bases at V and 0 bases at J, with 7 bases between the two ends. Per germline, CDR1 SGHRS and CDR2 YFSETQ. The CDR3 is 14 residues long. In nucleotides, the CDR3 is TGCGCCAGCAGCTTGGAGCGGATCTCCTACGAGCAGTACTTC. Protein: CASSLERISYEQYF.

The J gene is TRBJ1-1, the V gene TRBV29-1; no definite D call. Germline loops: CDR1 SQVTM, CDR2 ANQGSEA. This CDR3 is built from 11 residues. Trimming stripped 6 bases from V and 3 bases from J, with 8 bases between. The CDR3 protein is CSVGADTEAFF. As DNA, the CDR3 is TGCAGCGTGGGAGCTGACACTGAAGCTTTCTTT.

This chain links TRBV6-5 with TRBJ2-1; the D is unclear. Germline V gene sequence: CDR1 MNHEY, CDR2 SVGAGI. Trimming took 6 bases from V and 7 from J, leaving 10 bases between them. This CDR3 comprises 12 residues. CDR3 residues: CASSYDSNEQFF. CDR3 nucleotide sequence: TGTGCCAGCAGCTATGACTCGAATGAGCAGTTCTTC.

This chain uses TRBV5-1 with TRBJ2-3; TRBD2 matches 11 bases. The germline V gene encodes CDR1 SGHRS and CDR2 YFSETQ. Trimming removed 4 bases from V and 1 base from J; junction bases left unmatched: 8. CDR3 size: 17 residues. CDR3 DNA sequence: TGCGCCAGCAGCATTTACCAACTAGCGGGGGGCACAGATACGCAGTATTTT. This encodes CASSIYQLAGGTDTQYF.

The chain combines TRBV28 with TRBJ1-5; D is undetermined. CDR1 and CDR2 from the germline V gene are MDHEN and SYDVKM. The CDR3 has 14 amino acids. V was pared by 11 bases and J by 2 bases, with 16 bases between. CDR3 in amino acids: CAGVGGRGNQPQHF. CDR3 coding DNA: TGTGCCGGCGTCGGAGGGAGGGGCAATCAGCCCCAGCATTTT.

Here the CDR3 reads CATSWGQGNTGELFF. As DNA, the CDR3 is TGTGCCACCAGTTGGGGACAGGGGAACACCGGGGAGCTGTTTTTT. The chain recombines TRBV15 with TRBJ2-2; 9 bases are shared with TRBD1. The junction had 3 bases not matched to a gene; V was cut back by 6 bases and J by 1 base. The CDR3 length is 15 residues. The germline V gene encodes CDR1 LNHNV and CDR2 YYDKDF (reference sequence).

The rearrangement joins TRBV5-4 to TRBJ2-1; D is uncertain. The germline V gene has CDR1 SGHNT and CDR2 YYREEE (reference sequence). The CDR3 runs to 14 residues. Trimming pared 5 bases from V and 1 base from J, leaving 10 bases between. For the CDR3, the DNA is TGTGCCAGCAGGGCGGAGAGATCCTACAATGAGCAGTTCTTC. It specifies CASRAERSYNEQFF.

The rearrangement joins TRBV4-1 to TRBJ2-3; 15 bases map to TRBD2. The germline V gene has CDR1 MGHRA and CDR2 YSYEKL. The CDR3 is 18 amino acids. After removal of 0 bases from V and 4 bases from J, the junction contained 5 bases not matched to a gene. The CDR3 bases are TGCGCCAGCAGCCAAGAGCCGGGACTAGCGGGAGGCTCAGATACGCAGTATTTT. Protein: CASSQEPGLAGGSDTQYF.

The chain employs TRBV10-3 and TRBJ1-5; 8 bases fit TRBD1. After removal of 3 bases from V and 2 bases from J, the junction contained 6 bases not matched to a gene. In germline, CDR1 is ENHRY, CDR2 SYGVKD. The CDR3 has 16 residues. CDR3 coding DNA: TGTGCCATCAGTGACGGAGACAGGGGCCGCAATCAGCCCCAGCATTTT. Amino acids: CAISDGDRGRNQPQHF.

This rearrangement joins TRBV5-4 to TRBJ2-7, with TRBD2 identical over 10 bases. Germline V gene sequence: CDR1 SGHNT, CDR2 YYREEE (reference sequence). The CDR3 contains 14 residues. After removal of 5 bases from V and 3 bases from J, the junction contained 5 bases not matched to a gene. CDR3 in amino acids: CASSPGTSDYEQYF. The CDR3 coding sequence is TGTGCCAGCAGTCCTGGGACTAGCGACTACGAGCAGTACTTC.

This chain uses TRBV15 with TRBJ2-7; 7 bases are a match to TRBD1. This CDR3 is built from 12 residues. From germline, CDR1 is LNHNV and CDR2 YYDKDF (reference sequence). V shed 3 bases, J shed 4 bases, and the junction held 0 bases outside the gene matches. The CDR3 DNA sequence: TGTGCCACCAGCAGGACAGGGTACGAGCAGTACTTC. Amino acids: CATSRTGYEQYF.

The chain combines TRBV7-8 with TRBJ2-3, with 9 nucleotides matching TRBD2. The germline V gene encodes CDR1 SGHVS and CDR2 FQNEAQ. The length of the CDR3 is 15 residues. The trim removed 5 bases at V and 4 bases at J, leaving 7 bases unmatched. This CDR3 reads CASSLSLAGSDTQYF. The CDR3 DNA sequence: TGTGCCAGCAGCCTCAGTCTAGCGGGGTCAGATACGCAGTATTTT.

The chain is built from TRBV5-1 and TRBJ2-1; 9 bases match TRBD2. Germline lookup yields CDR1 SGHRS and CDR2 YFSETQ. V trimming: 4 bases; J trimming: 5 bases; junction bases outside the gene matches: 7. The CDR3 extends over 15 amino acids. Written as DNA, the CDR3 is TGCGCCAGCAGCGGGTTGGCGGGAGGGAACAATGAGCAGTTCTTC. Amino acids: CASSGLAGGNNEQFF.

Points on this clone: At one end, the junction sequence differs from germline, possibly due to a read error. The J gene is TRBJ2-1, the V gene TRBV7-7; 10 bases fit TRBD1. Germline lookup yields CDR1 SSHAT and CDR2 FNYEAQ (reference sequence). The CDR3 spans 16 residues. DNA for the CDR3: TGTGCTAGCAGTCTAAAGCCGGGACAGGGGTCCAATGAGCAGTTCTTC. Protein sequence: CASSLKPGQGSNEQFF.

This clone appeared once. The chain is built from TRBV5-6 and TRBJ2-1, with D hard to call. The CDR3 runs to 13 residues. CDR1 is SGHDT and CDR2 is YYEEEE in the germline V gene. V was clipped by 1 base and J by 5 bases, with 7 bases between them. CDR3 DNA sequence: TGTGCCAGCAGCTTGTCGCGGAACAATGAGCAGTTCTTC. This translates into CASSLSRNNEQFF.

This rearrangement joins TRBV10-3 to TRBJ1-2; possibly TRBD1 for D (5 bases). The germline CDR1 and CDR2 sequences are ENHRY and SYGVKD. Trimming removed 5 bases from V and 2 bases from J, with 15 bases in between. This CDR3 spans 15 amino acids. The CDR3 here is CAISTDSPSNYGYTF. For the CDR3, the DNA is TGTGCCATCAGTACCGACAGCCCCTCGAACTATGGCTACACCTTC.

The genes are TRBV30 and TRBJ2-3; 9 nucleotides agree with TRBD1. CDR3 length: 19 residues. Germline loops: CDR1 GTSNPN, CDR2 SVGIG (reference sequence). Trimming cost V 2 bases and J 0 bases; bases outside gene matches: 15. The CDR3 nucleotides read TGTGCCTGGAGTTCCCCCCTGGGACAGGGAATGCCTAGCACAGATACGCAGTATTTT. This codes for CAWSSPLGQGMPSTDTQYF.

A remark on this clone: The identical CDR3 is also encoded by other nucleotide sequences in the sample. The V call is TRBV5-4, the J call TRBJ2-7; D not resolved. Germline V gene sequence: CDR1 SGHNT, CDR2 YYREEE (reference sequence). CDR3 size: 13 residues. Trimming stripped 0 bases from V and 0 bases from J, with 4 bases between. The CDR3 loop reads CASSLAGSYEQYF. The CDR3 coding sequence is TGTGCCAGCAGCTTGGCCGGCTCCTACGAGCAGTACTTC.

The rearrangement joins TRBV6-5 to TRBJ1-1; 7 bases agree with TRBD1. With 10 bases clipped from V and 1 base from J, the junction kept 3 bases outside the gene matches. The V gene's germline CDR1 is MNHEY and CDR2 SVGAGI. The CDR3 totals 12 residues. The CDR3 loop is CATRGANTEAFF. CDR3 nucleotide sequence: TGTGCCACCAGGGGGGCGAACACTGAAGCTTTCTTT.

The V call is TRBV6-5, the J call TRBJ1-1, with no clear D. Germline values: CDR1 MNHEY, CDR2 SVGAGI. The CDR3 is 11 amino acids. V shed 6 bases and J shed 8 bases, with 10 bases lying between them. The CDR3 DNA sequence: TGTGCCAGCAGGGGAGGTCCCGAAGCTTTCTTT. It translates to CASRGGPEAFF.

The chain couples TRBV15 to TRBJ2-1, with TRBD2 matching 9 bases. The CDR3 spans 18 residues. V gave up 2 bases and J gave up 3 bases; unmatched junction bases: 11. Germline assignment: CDR1 LNHNV and CDR2 YYDKDF (reference sequence). CDR3 protein: CATSRSALAGAFYNEQFF. In DNA form, the CDR3 reads TGTGCCACCAGCAGATCCGCCTTAGCGGGGGCCTTCTACAATGAGCAGTTCTTC.

The chain has TRBV19 and TRBJ1-6, with D unresolved. Germline V lookup: CDR1 LNHDA, CDR2 SQIVND (reference sequence). Trimming pared 1 base from V and 3 bases from J, leaving 10 bases between. The CDR3 runs 16 residues. CDR3 sequence: CASSIGDRDYNSPLHF. CDR3 in DNA: TGTGCCAGTAGTATAGGGGATCGGGACTATAATTCACCCCTCCACTTT.